The 22 T cell receptor beta chains below were found in one sample sequenced in a study of response to subunit inactivated influenza vaccine. MiXCR, run by TCRdb on the RT-PCR reads, gives a single entry per CDR3 protein. This table holds roughly 700,000 distinct CDR3 sequences, approximately 15% found once. Specimen: PBMCs from blood, collected roughly 12 days after vaccination. The receptors were gathered from a man aged 45-65 years who received an inactivated influenza vaccine.

This clonotype was seen a few times. This chain uses TRBV18 with TRBJ2-5; D gene unclear. This CDR3 has 15 amino acids. V lost 2 bases to trimming and J lost 2 bases, with 12 bases between them. Germline loops: CDR1 KGHSH, CDR2 LQKENI. DNA of the CDR3: TGTGCCAGCTCACCAGCGCCGGGCTTTCAAGAGACCCAGTACTTC. This sequence encodes CASSPAPGFQETQYF.

V and J are TRBV9 and TRBJ2-7; 9 bases match TRBD1. Per germline, CDR1 SGDLS and CDR2 YYNGEE. This CDR3 has 15 amino acids. The J segment lost 3 bases and the V segment lost 5 bases, leaving 9 bases of the junction unmatched. CDR3 region: CASSMTGGKVYEQYF. As DNA, the CDR3 is TGTGCCAGCAGTATGACAGGGGGGAAAGTCTACGAGCAGTACTTC.

The chain has TRBV12-3 or TRBV12-4 and TRBJ1-1, with D possibly being TRBD1 (6 bases). The CDR3 spans 12 residues. Trimming left V 4 bases short and J 7 bases short, with 10 bases between. The CDR3 DNA is TGTGCCAGCAGTTACAGGGCGGATGAAGCTTTCTTT. This sequence encodes CASSYRADEAFF.

Only a few counts were recorded for this clonotype. The chain links TRBV20-1 to TRBJ1-1; the D is unclear. Between the trimmed V and J ends, which lost 6 bases and 1 base, there was a span of 15 bases. The V gene's germline CDR1 is DFQATT and CDR2 SNEGSKA (reference sequence). The CDR3 totals 14 residues. The DNA for the CDR3 is TGCAGTGCGCTCGCAATAACCAGGAACACTGAAGCTTTCTTT. It specifies CSALAITRNTEAFF.

This clonotype occurred a few times. The chain uses TRBV7-6 and TRBJ2-2; tentative D call: TRBD1 (6 bases). V dropped 5 bases and J dropped 1 base, with 8 bases sitting between them. Germline loops: CDR1 SGHVS, CDR2 FNYEAQ. This CDR3 is built from 14 residues. The DNA of the CDR3 is TGTGCCAGCAGCCGACAGGTGAACACCGGGGAGCTGTTTTTT. It specifies CASSRQVNTGELFF. Looking up the rest from reference TRBV7-6 and TRBJ2-2 gives the full variable domain: GAGVSQSPRYKVTKRGQDVALRCDPISGHVSLYWYRQALGQGPEFLTYFNYEAQQDKSGLPNDRFSAERPEGSISTLTIQRTEQRDSAMYRCASSRQVNTGELFFGEGSRLTVL.

The chain carries TRBV9 and TRBJ2-7; D possibly matches TRBD1 or TRBD2 (6 bases each). The CDR3 loop spans 15 amino acids. Germline CDR1 SGDLS, CDR2 YYNGEE. V shed 0 bases and J shed 2 bases, with 12 bases lying between them. The CDR3 region is CASSVGGGNTYEQYF. The CDR3 DNA is TGTGCCAGCAGCGTAGGAGGGGGGAATACCTACGAGCAGTACTTC. The variable domain in full, with the rest retrieved from reference TRBV9 and TRBJ2-7, is DSGVTQTPKHLITATGQRVTLRCSPRSGDLSVYWYQQSLDQGLQFLIQYYNGEERAKGNILERFSAQQFPDLHSELNLSSLELGDSALYFCASSVGGGNTYEQYFGPGTRLTVT.

There are a few counts of this clonotype. The chain recombines TRBV6-1 with TRBJ1-4; no clear D gene. The CDR3 runs 12 residues. The V and J ends lost 4 bases and 6 bases respectively, with 6 bases between them. Germline CDR1 is MNHNS and CDR2 is SASEGT. The CDR3 bases are TGTGCCAGCAGTGTTGGACATGAAAAACTGTTTTTT. It codes for CASSVGHEKLFF.

This clonotype was seen at least ten times. The chain is built from TRBV12-5 and TRBJ2-2; D is unresolved. The CDR3 is 12 amino acids. Per the germline V gene, CDR1 is LGHNT and CDR2 is FRNRAP. V was pared by 5 bases and J by 3 bases, with 4 bases between. The CDR3: CASGLDTGELFF. CDR3 DNA sequence: TGTGCTAGTGGTCTAGACACCGGGGAGCTGTTTTTT.

This clonotype was found a few times. The chain recombines TRBV7-9 with TRBJ2-2, with TRBD2 matching over 8 bases. This CDR3 has 16 residues. V shed 5 bases, J shed 3 bases, and the junction held 8 bases outside the gene matches. Germline V gives CDR1 SEHNR, CDR2 FQNEAQ (reference sequence). CDR3 loop: CASSPIAGPDTGELFF. CDR3 nucleotide sequence: TGTGCCAGCAGCCCAATAGCGGGACCTGACACCGGGGAGCTGTTTTTT.

This clonotype was seen a handful of times. The chain is built from TRBV28 and TRBJ2-7; D is possibly TRBD1 or TRBD2 (5 bases each). V was shortened by 3 bases and J by 5 bases, with 14 bases between the two germline ends. CDR3 length: 14 amino acids. CDR1 and CDR2 from the germline V gene are MDHEN and SYDVKM. This CDR3 is CASSLAGAPDEQYF. For the CDR3, the DNA is TGTGCCAGCAGTTTGGCCGGGGCCCCCGACGAGCAGTACTTC.

This clonotype turned up a few times. This sequence joins TRBV2 and TRBJ2-1; D is uncertain. This CDR3 has 11 amino acids. Trimming took 6 bases from V and 10 from J, leaving 10 bases between them. Germline CDR1 SNHLY, CDR2 FYNNEI. The CDR3, as DNA: TGTGCCAGCAGCAAAAGCAGGGAGCAGTTCTTC. This translates into CASSKSREQFF.

This sequence joins TRBV12-3 or TRBV12-4 and TRBJ2-7, with D possibly TRBD1 on 6 matching bases. This CDR3 has 15 residues. The V and J ends lost 4 bases and 3 bases respectively, with 16 bases between them. This chain's CDR3 is CASSSRGWTYYEQYF. The CDR3 DNA reads as TGTGCCAGCAGTTCCAGGGGATGGACCTACTACGAGCAGTACTTC.

This clonotype showed up just a few times. V usage is TRBV30 and J usage is TRBJ2-4; 8 bases line up with TRBD1. V trimming: 0 bases; J trimming: 7 bases; junction bases outside the gene matches: 2. The germline gives CDR1 GTSNPN, CDR2 SVGIG (reference sequence). This CDR3 is built from 13 residues. In nucleotides, the CDR3 is TGTGCCTGGAGTGTAGCAGGGGGCAACATTCAGTACTTC. As protein: CAWSVAGGNIQYF.

This chain connects TRBV29-1 to TRBJ2-1; D gene unclear. Germline CDR1 reads SQVTM; CDR2 reads ANQGSEA. V gave up 2 bases and J gave up 1 base, with 9 bases separating them. The CDR3 length is 14 residues. CDR3 nucleotide sequence: TGCAGCGTTGAACGTACGGCATCCTACAATGAGCAGTTCTTC. It encodes CSVERTASYNEQFF.

The genes are TRBV27 and TRBJ2-3; 7 nucleotides line up with TRBD2. The CDR3 sequence is 14 residues long. The germline V gene has CDR1 MNHEY and CDR2 SMNVEV (reference sequence). Unmatched junction bases numbered 3, after V lost 4 bases and J lost 2 bases. CDR3 bases: TGTGCCAGCAGTTGGCTAGCGGACACAGATACGCAGTATTTT. This gives the protein CASSWLADTDTQYF.

This clonotype came up a few times. This chain joins TRBV6-1 and TRBJ2-5; 12 positions agree with TRBD2. This CDR3 is 16 amino acids long. The J segment lost 5 bases and the V segment lost 6 bases, leaving 10 bases of the junction unmatched. From germline, CDR1 is MNHNS and CDR2 SASEGT. The CDR3, as DNA: TGTGCCAGCAGCACCAAACGGACTAGCGGGGTTGAGACCCAGTACTTC. It yields the protein CASSTKRTSGVETQYF.

This clonotype has ten or more counts. V is TRBV12-3 or TRBV12-4 and J is TRBJ2-3, with 7 bases matching TRBD2. The CDR3 covers 13 residues. V shed 3 bases and J 9 bases; nucleotides not matched to a gene: 6. The CDR3: CASSLDGGGTQYF. In DNA, the CDR3 is TGTGCCAGCAGTTTGGATGGGGGAGGGACGCAGTATTTT.

In its sample, this clonotype was seen a few times. The genes are TRBV20-1 and TRBJ2-7; possibly TRBD1 or TRBD2 for D (5 bases each). V was shortened by 5 bases and J by 5 bases, with 10 bases between the two germline ends. This CDR3 contains 11 residues. CDR1 is DFQATT, CDR2 SNEGSKA, per germline (reference sequence). The CDR3 DNA reads TGCAGTGCTGAGGGGTTGGACGAGCAGTACTTC. It encodes CSAEGLDEQYF.

The table lists this clonotype with many counts. The chain recombines TRBV5-5 with TRBJ2-1; D is unresolved. V was trimmed by 2 bases and J by 8 bases, leaving 14 bases between them. The CDR3 is 14 amino acids. CDR1 is SGHKS and CDR2 is YYEKEE in the germline V gene (reference sequence). The CDR3 DNA is TGTGCCAGCAGCTTAGGTAGAAACTGGGATGAGCAGTTCTTC. Protein product: CASSLGRNWDEQFF.

The gene calls are TRBV6-5 and TRBJ2-3, with 8 bases fitting TRBD1. The CDR3 covers 19 residues. The ends lost 4 bases at V and 1 base at J; junction bases unmatched: 16. Germline-derived CDR1 and CDR2 are MNHEY and SVGAGI. CDR3 loop: CASSSPPDGQGAGTDTQYF. The CDR3 DNA follows: TGTGCCAGCAGTTCCCCCCCCGATGGACAGGGCGCGGGCACAGATACGCAGTATTTT.

The table lists this clonotype with many counts. The chain links TRBV7-9 to TRBJ2-1, with D unclear. Germline V gene sequence: CDR1 SEHNR, CDR2 FQNEAQ (reference sequence). V lost 3 bases, J lost 8 bases, and 8 bases lay in between. The CDR3 is 12 amino acids. In nucleotides, the CDR3 is TGTGCCAGCAGCTTGTCGTCGGATGAGCAGTTCTTC. It encodes CASSLSSDEQFF. The variable domain in full, with the rest retrieved from reference TRBV7-9 and TRBJ2-1, is DTGVSQNPRHKITKRGQNVTFRCDPISEHNRLYWYRQTLGQGPEFLTYFQNEAQLEKSRLLSDRFSAERPKGSFSTLEIQRTEQGDSAMYLCASSLSSDEQFFGPGTRLTVL.

This sequence joins TRBV7-6 and TRBJ2-3; D not certain. V lost 5 bases and J lost 1, with 13 bases in between. Germline V gives CDR1 SGHVS, CDR2 FNYEAQ. The CDR3 sequence is 15 residues long. CDR3: CASSDVVAGTDTQYF. CDR3 in DNA: TGTGCCAGCAGCGACGTGGTAGCTGGCACAGATACGCAGTATTTT.